The 5 T cell receptor beta chains below all came from one sample that was sequenced in a study of spatial heterogeneity in lung cancer. TCRdb passed the 5' RACE reads through MiXCR, listing each CDR3 protein once. Of under 20,000 distinct CDR3 sequences listed, about 19% are singletons. This sample's time point: sample taken at primary tumor resection. Unsorted whole RNA samples from tumor, nontumor lung or frozen PBMC were sequenced. Sequenced here: PBMCs, sampled at surgery. The receptors derive from a male donor with early-stage non-small cell lung cancer.

This clonotype was found a few times. The chain combines TRBV11-3 with TRBJ2-1; 8 bases fit TRBD1. V lost 5 bases to trimming and J lost 6 bases; unmatched junction nucleotides: 3. The germline CDR1 and CDR2 sequences are SGHNT and YENEEA. The CDR3 covers 13 residues. This CDR3 is CASSPTGVNEQFF. In nucleotides, the CDR3 is TGTGCCAGCAGCCCGACAGGGGTCAATGAGCAGTTCTTC.

This clonotype was detected many times. This CDR3 reads CSVESGGRETQYF. CDR3 nucleotides: TGCAGCGTTGAAAGCGGGGGCAGGGAGACCCAGTACTTC. The chain couples TRBV29-1 to TRBJ2-5; TRBD2 matches 8 bases. J lost 5 bases, V lost 2 bases, and 4 bases had no gene match. The V gene's germline CDR1 is SQVTM and CDR2 ANQGSEA. The length of the CDR3 is 13 residues.

The chain links TRBV25-1 to TRBJ2-3; D call uncertain. V was pared by 4 bases and J by 4 bases, with 9 bases between. CDR3 size: 13 residues. In germline, CDR1 is MGHDK, CDR2 SYGVNS. The DNA of the CDR3 is TGTGCCAGCAGTGCTATAGCAGCAGATACGCAGTATTTT. This codes for CASSAIAADTQYF.

The CDR3 nucleotides are TGTGCCAGCAGCTTCGGACAGGGGGCGTCCACCGGGGAGCTGTTTTTT. This encodes CASSFGQGASTGELFF. This rearrangement joins TRBV7-6 to TRBJ2-2; 11 bases are shared with TRBD1. Germline V gives CDR1 SGHVS, CDR2 FNYEAQ. The CDR3 extends over 16 amino acids. V trimming: 3 bases; J trimming: 4 bases; junction bases outside the gene matches: 4.

This clonotype has ten or more counts. This chain joins TRBV24-1 and TRBJ1-2; D gene unclear. The V and J ends lost 5 bases and 2 bases respectively, with 5 bases between them. CDR1 is KGHDR, CDR2 SFDVKD, per germline. The CDR3 extends over 12 amino acids. The CDR3 bases are TGTGCCACCAGTGCAGTCAACTATGGCTACACCTTC. Amino acids: CATSAVNYGYTF.